This paragraph covers one T cell receptor beta chain sequence. Its matching antigen is unknown. CDR1 is MDHEN, CDR2 SYDVKM, per germline. CDR3 length: 13 residues. V was trimmed by 3 bases and J by 4 bases, leaving 9 bases between them. Primers: 60 Vbeta forward and 13 Jbeta reverse. The table came from immunoSEQ multiplex PCR; TCRdb's copy has only in-frame clones and leaves some out. Among over 110,000 clones listed, around 80% were seen once. The data were obtained in a study of cytomegalovirus exposure and HLA in healthy donors. About the study: In an earlier analysis, approximately 120 million unique TCR beta sequences were found from about 180 million T cells. General observations from the study: TCR beta V segments were, for the most part, productive about 87% or about 30% of the time in an earlier analysis.

Sequencing used PBMCs. This clonotype was sampled from a female donor in good health and CMV-seronegative. The chain couples TRBV28 to TRBJ2-5; the D gene is possibly TRBD1 (5 bases). The CDR3 protein is CASSLGHRETQYF. CDR3 bases: TGTGCCAGCAGTTTGGGGCACCGAGAGACCCAGTACTTC.